The rows below give T cell receptor beta chains drawn from one sample of a study of T cells in Graves' hyperthyroidism and ophthalmopathy. TCRdb recomputed calls from the multiplex PCR reads with MiXCR, one row per CDR3 protein. The sample has 650,000 to 700,000 distinct CDR3 sequences; roughly 17% are singletons. Sequenced material: blood. The receptors were sampled from a man aged 45 to 65 with Graves' hyperthyroidism. CDR3s leave out the opening cysteine and the closing phenylalanine or tryptophan.

v_gene: TRBV20-1
j_gene: TRBJ2-1
CDR3aa: SARGTSGIFVSYNEQF

v_gene: TRBV6-1
j_gene: TRBJ2-1
CDR3aa: ASRGGEGGYNEQF

v_gene: TRBV27
j_gene: TRBJ2-5
CDR3aa: ASSLNWGGGETQY

v_gene: TRBV27
j_gene: TRBJ1-4
CDR3aa: ASSSNRGRPLKLF

v_gene: TRBV4-1
j_gene: TRBJ2-1
CDR3aa: ASSQMRGLAGTYNEQF

v_gene: TRBV4-1
j_gene: TRBJ2-5
CDR3aa: ASSLLGQGNQETQY

v_gene: TRBV19
j_gene: TRBJ2-1
CDR3aa: ASSMDRRGYDDEQF

v_gene: TRBV7-2
j_gene: TRBJ2-2
CDR3aa: ASSPSGAYTGELF

v_gene: TRBV24-1
j_gene: TRBJ2-3
CDR3aa: ATSDAPADTQY

v_gene: TRBV7-9
j_gene: TRBJ2-3
CDR3aa: ASSPVTGASTDTQY

v_gene: TRBV18
j_gene: TRBJ1-6
CDR3aa: ASSPREPVGISPLH

v_gene: TRBV20-1
j_gene: TRBJ2-6
CDR3aa: SARSRGSGANVLT

v_gene: TRBV13
j_gene: TRBJ2-2
CDR3aa: ASSGGLAVNTGELF

v_gene: TRBV28
j_gene: TRBJ1-1
CDR3aa: ASSFVGSTEAF

v_gene: TRBV14
j_gene: TRBJ2-5
CDR3aa: ASSPSGTPSQETQY

v_gene: TRBV19
j_gene: TRBJ2-1
CDR3aa: ASSIGDWGRGEEQF

v_gene: TRBV20-1
j_gene: TRBJ2-1
CDR3aa: SAREKGGLLINEQF

v_gene: TRBV4-2
j_gene: TRBJ2-7
CDR3aa: ASSQERASYEQY

v_gene: TRBV3-1
j_gene: TRBJ2-1
CDR3aa: ASSPDSVRNEQF

v_gene: TRBV2
j_gene: TRBJ2-3
CDR3aa: ASSDSLAGPFTDTQY

v_gene: TRBV30
j_gene: TRBJ1-1
CDR3aa: ARGENTEAF

v_gene: TRBV29-1
j_gene: TRBJ1-2
CDR3aa: SVDLSGYGYT

v_gene: TRBV19
j_gene: TRBJ2-7
CDR3aa: ASSGPLSGEQY

v_gene: TRBV29-1
j_gene: TRBJ1-2
CDR3aa: SLQGARGYT